The 2 T cell receptor beta chains reported below all come from one sample, sequenced in a study of T cell responses to AZD1222 COVID-19 vaccine (dated by TCRdb to 2020 to 2022). The library was prepared using the immunoSEQ multiplex PCR assay. Entries here come from immuneACCESS through TCRdb and include only in-frame sequences with V and J called. Some clones fail to appear in such tables; in the studies checked, an unresolved V gene covers under half of the shortfall, and the cause of the remainder is unknown. The sample table contains 150,000 to 200,000 clones; only one count was recorded for around nine tenths of them. The top ten hold roughly 27% of the sample. The time point label, read with the paper, signifies: about 28 days (+/-7) after the second vaccine dose. This specimen was peripheral blood, taken 28 days after the second AZD1222 dose. The origin of the receptors is an adult who received the AZD1222 COVID-19 vaccine.

The CDR3 sequence: CASSRTGDSYEQYF. CDR3 bases: TGTGCCAGCAGTCGGACAGGGGATTCCTACGAGCAGTACTTC. The gene calls are TRBV6-5 and TRBJ2-7; TRBD1 matches 9 bases. CDR1 and CDR2 (germline): MNHEY, SVGAGI. The CDR3 covers 14 residues. Trimming cost V 5 bases and J 1 base; bases outside gene matches: 3.

The chain uses TRBV5-4 and TRBJ2-1; a weak D match, TRBD1 (6 bases). Germline V CDR1 and CDR2: SGHNT, YYREEE (reference sequence). The CDR3 has 14 amino acids. Trimming took off 4 bases at V and 5 bases at J, with 13 bases between the two ends. The CDR3 sequence is CASSHQGRDNEQFF. Written as DNA, the CDR3 is TGTGCCAGCAGCCATCAGGGGCGGGACAATGAGCAGTTCTTC.